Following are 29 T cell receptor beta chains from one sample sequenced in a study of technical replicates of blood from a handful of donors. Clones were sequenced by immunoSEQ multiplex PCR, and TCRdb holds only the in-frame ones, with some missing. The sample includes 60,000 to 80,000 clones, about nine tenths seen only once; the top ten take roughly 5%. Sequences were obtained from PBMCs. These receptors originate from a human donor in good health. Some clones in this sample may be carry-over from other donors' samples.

The CDR3, as DNA: TGCGCCAGCACCAAATTGACAGGGAACTATGGCTACACCTTC. As protein: CASTKLTGNYGYTF. The rearrangement joins TRBV4-1 to TRBJ1-2; 7 nucleotides agree with TRBD1. Germline V gene sequence: CDR1 MGHRA, CDR2 YSYEKL. Trimming cost V 7 bases and J 2 bases; bases outside gene matches: 7. This CDR3 comprises 14 residues.

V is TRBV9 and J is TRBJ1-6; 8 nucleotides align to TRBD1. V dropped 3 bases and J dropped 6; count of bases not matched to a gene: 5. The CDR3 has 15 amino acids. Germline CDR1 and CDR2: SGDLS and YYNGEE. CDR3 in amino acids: CASSAGTGLNSPLHF. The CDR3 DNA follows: TGTGCCAGCAGCGCCGGGACAGGCCTTAATTCACCCCTCCACTTT. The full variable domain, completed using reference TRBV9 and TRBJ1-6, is DSGVTQTPKHLITATGQRVTLRCSPRSGDLSVYWYQQSLDQGLQFLIQYYNGEERAKGNILERFSAQQFPDLHSELNLSSLELGDSALYFCASSAGTGLNSPLHFGNGTRLTVT.

The CDR3 DNA reads TGCGCCAGCAGCAATGGCGGGACTAGCGATGAGACCCAGTACTTC. Residues: CASSNGGTSDETQYF. The chain has TRBV5-1 and TRBJ2-5, with 10 bases identical to TRBD2. The V segment lost 4 bases and the J segment 5 bases; nucleotides outside the gene matches: 8. CDR1 is SGHRS and CDR2 is YFSETQ in the germline V gene. The CDR3 is made up of 15 amino acids.

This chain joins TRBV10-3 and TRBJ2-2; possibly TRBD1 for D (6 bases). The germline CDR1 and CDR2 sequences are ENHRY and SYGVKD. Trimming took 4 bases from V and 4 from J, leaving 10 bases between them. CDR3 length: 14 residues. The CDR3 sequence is CAISVGASTGELFF. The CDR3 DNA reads TGTGCCATCAGTGTGGGGGCCAGCACCGGGGAGCTGTTTTTT.

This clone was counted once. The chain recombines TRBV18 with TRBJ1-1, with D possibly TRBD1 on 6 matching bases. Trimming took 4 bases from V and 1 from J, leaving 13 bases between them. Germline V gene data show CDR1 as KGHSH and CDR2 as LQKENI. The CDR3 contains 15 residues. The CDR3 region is CASSLRTDPNTEAFF. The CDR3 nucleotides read TGTGCCAGCTCACTTCGGACAGACCCGAACACTGAAGCTTTCTTT.

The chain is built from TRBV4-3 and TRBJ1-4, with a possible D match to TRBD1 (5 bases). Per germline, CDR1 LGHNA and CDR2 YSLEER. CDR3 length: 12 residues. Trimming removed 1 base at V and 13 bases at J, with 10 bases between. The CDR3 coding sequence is TGCGCCAGCAGCCAAGCGGGAGGGGTACTGTTTTTT. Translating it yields CASSQAGGVLFF.

This CDR3 is CASRGPRALANEQYF. CDR3 DNA sequence: TGTGCCAGCAGGGGCCCTCGCGCGTTGGCGAACGAGCAGTACTTC. The gene calls are TRBV2 and TRBJ2-7; D gene unclear. V gave up 6 bases and J gave up 5 bases, with 20 bases separating them. There are 15 residues in the CDR3. Per the germline V gene, CDR1 is SNHLY and CDR2 is FYNNEI.

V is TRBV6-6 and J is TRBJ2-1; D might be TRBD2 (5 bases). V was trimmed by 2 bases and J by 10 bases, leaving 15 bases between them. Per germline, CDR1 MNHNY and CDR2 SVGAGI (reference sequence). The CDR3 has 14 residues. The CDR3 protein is CASSYPGKGGEQFF. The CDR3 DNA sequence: TGTGCCAGCAGTTACCCAGGAAAGGGCGGGGAGCAGTTCTTC.

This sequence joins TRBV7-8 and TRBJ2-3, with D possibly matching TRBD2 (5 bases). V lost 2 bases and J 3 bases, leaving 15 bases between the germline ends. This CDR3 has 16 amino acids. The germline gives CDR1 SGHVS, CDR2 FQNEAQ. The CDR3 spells CASSLWRSATTDTQYF. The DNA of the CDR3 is TGTGCCAGCAGCTTATGGAGGAGCGCCACTACAGATACGCAGTATTTT.

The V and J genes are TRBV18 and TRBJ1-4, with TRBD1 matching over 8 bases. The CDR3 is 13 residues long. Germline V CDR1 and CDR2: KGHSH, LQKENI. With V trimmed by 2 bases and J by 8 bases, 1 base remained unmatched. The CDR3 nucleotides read TGTGCCAGCTCACCAAGGACAGGGGAAAAACTGTTTTTT. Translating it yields CASSPRTGEKLFF.

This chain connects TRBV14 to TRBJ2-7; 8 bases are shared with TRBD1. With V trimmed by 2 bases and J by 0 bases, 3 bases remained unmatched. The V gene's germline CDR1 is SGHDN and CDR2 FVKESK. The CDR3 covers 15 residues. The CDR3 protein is CASSQPGQASYEQYF. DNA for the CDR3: TGTGCCAGCAGCCAACCGGGACAGGCCTCCTACGAGCAGTACTTC.

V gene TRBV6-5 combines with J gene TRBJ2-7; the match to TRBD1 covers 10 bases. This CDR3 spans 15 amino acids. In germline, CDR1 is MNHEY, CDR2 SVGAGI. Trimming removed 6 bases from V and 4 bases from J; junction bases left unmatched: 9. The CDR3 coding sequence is TGTGCCAGCAGGGATCAAGGGACAGGGGTATACGAGCAGTACTTC. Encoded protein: CASRDQGTGVYEQYF.

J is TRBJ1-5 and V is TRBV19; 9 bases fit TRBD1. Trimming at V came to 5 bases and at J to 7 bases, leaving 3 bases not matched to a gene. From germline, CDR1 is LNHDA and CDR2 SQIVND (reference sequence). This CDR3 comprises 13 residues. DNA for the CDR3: TGTGCCAGTAGTTTACAGGGGGCCCAGCCCCAGCATTTT. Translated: CASSLQGAQPQHF.

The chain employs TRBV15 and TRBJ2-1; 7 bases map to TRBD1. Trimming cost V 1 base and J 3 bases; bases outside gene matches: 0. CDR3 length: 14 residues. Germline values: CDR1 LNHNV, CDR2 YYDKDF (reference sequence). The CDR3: CATSRGDSYNEQFF. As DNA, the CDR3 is TGTGCCACCAGCAGAGGGGACAGCTACAATGAGCAGTTCTTC.

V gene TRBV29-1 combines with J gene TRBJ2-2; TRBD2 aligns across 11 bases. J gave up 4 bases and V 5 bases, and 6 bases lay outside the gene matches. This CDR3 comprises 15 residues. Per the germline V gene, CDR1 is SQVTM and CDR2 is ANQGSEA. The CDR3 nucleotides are TGCAGCGTTTGGCTAGCGGGAGGCGGCACCGGGGAGCTGTTTTTT. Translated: CSVWLAGGGTGELFF.

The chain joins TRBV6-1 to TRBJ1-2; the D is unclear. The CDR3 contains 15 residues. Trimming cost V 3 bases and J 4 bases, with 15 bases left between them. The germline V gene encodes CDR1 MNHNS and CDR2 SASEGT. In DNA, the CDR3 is TGTGCCAGCAGTGACCCCCGGTCCCACTTCTATGGCTACACCTTC. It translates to CASSDPRSHFYGYTF.

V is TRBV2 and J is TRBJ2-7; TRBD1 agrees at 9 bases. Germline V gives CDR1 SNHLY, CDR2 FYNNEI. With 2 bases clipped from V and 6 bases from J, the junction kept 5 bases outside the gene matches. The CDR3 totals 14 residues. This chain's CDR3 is CASSEPQTGGEQYF. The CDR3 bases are TGTGCCAGCAGTGAACCCCAGACAGGGGGCGAGCAGTACTTC.

The CDR3 nucleotides are TGTGCCAGCAGCTTAGCCACAGCATGGCCGGATGGCTACACCTTC. This encodes CASSLATAWPDGYTF. This sequence joins TRBV7-8 and TRBJ1-2; no clear D gene. Per the germline V gene, CDR1 is SGHVS and CDR2 is FQNEAQ. This CDR3 spans 15 amino acids. V was shortened by 0 bases and J by 6 bases, with 14 bases between the two germline ends.

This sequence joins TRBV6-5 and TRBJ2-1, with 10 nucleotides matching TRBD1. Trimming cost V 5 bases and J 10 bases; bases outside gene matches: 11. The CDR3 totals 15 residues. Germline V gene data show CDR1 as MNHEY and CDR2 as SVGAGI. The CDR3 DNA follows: TGTGCCAGCAGTGGGACAGGGGCGATGATATTGGAGCAGTTCTTC. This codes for CASSGTGAMILEQFF.

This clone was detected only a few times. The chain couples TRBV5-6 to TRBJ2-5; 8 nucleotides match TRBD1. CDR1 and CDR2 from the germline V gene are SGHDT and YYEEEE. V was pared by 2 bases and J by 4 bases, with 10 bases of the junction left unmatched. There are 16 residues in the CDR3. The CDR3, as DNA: TGTGCCAGCAGCTTTGGACAGGGAATTTGGGGAGAGACCCAGTACTTC. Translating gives CASSFGQGIWGETQYF. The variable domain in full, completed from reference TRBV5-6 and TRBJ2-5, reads DAGVTQSPTHLIKTRGQQVTLRCSPKSGHDTVSWYQQALGQGPQFIFQYYEEEERQRGNFPDRFSGHQFPNYSSELNVNALLLGDSALYLCASSFGQGIWGETQYFGPGTRLLVL.

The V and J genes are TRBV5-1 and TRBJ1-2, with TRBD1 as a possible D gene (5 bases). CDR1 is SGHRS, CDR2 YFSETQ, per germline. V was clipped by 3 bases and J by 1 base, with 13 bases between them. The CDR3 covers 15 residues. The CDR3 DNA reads TGCGCCAGCAGCTGGGGCCAGGTTTATAACTATGGCTACACCTTC. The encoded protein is CASSWGQVYNYGYTF.

As DNA, the CDR3 is TGTGCCAGCAGCTTGGCAGGGGGCTCCTACGAGCAGTACTTC. It specifies CASSLAGGSYEQYF. The chain has TRBV5-5 and TRBJ2-7; TRBD1 aligns across 7 bases. The CDR3 length is 14 residues. CDR1 SGHKS and CDR2 YYEKEE come from the germline V gene (reference sequence). J gave up 0 bases and V 0 bases, and 0 bases lay outside the gene matches.

In nucleotides, the CDR3 is TGTGCCAGCAGCTTGGGAGCGGGGCACAATGAGCAGTTCTTC. It encodes CASSLGAGHNEQFF. The rearrangement joins TRBV5-6 to TRBJ2-1; 7 nucleotides align to TRBD2. The germline gives CDR1 SGHDT, CDR2 YYEEEE. There are 14 residues in the CDR3. V dropped 0 bases and J dropped 5; count of bases not matched to a gene: 2.

CDR3 bases: TGTGCCAGCTCACCACAGCAGGGGTTAGTGTACGAGCAGTACTTC. This gives the protein CASSPQQGLVYEQYF. V gene TRBV18 combines with J gene TRBJ2-7; D perhaps matches TRBD1 (6 bases). V gave up 1 base and J gave up 4 bases, with 14 bases separating them. The germline V gene encodes CDR1 KGHSH and CDR2 LQKENI. This CDR3 has 15 residues. The full variable domain, rest sourced from reference TRBV18 and TRBJ2-7, is NAGVMQNPRHLVRRRGQEARLRCSPMKGHSHVYWYRQLPEEGLKFMVYLQKENIIDESGMPKERFSAEFPKEGPSILRIQQVVRGDSAAYFCASSPQQGLVYEQYFGPGTRLTVT.

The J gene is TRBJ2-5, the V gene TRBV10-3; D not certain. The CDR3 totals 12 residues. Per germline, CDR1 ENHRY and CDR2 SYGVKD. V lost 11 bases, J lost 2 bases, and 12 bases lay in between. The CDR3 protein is CAVAVHQETQYF. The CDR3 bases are TGTGCCGTTGCAGTTCATCAAGAGACCCAGTACTTC.

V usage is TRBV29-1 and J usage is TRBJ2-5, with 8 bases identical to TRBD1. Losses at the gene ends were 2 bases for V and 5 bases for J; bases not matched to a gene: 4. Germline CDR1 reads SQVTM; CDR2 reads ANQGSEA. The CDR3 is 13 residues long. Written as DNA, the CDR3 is TGCAGCGTTGAAACAGGGGGGCAGGAGACCCAGTACTTC. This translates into CSVETGGQETQYF. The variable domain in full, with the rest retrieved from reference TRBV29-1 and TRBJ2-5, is SAVISQKPSRDICQRGTSLTIQCQVDSQVTMMFWYRQQPGQSLTLIATANQGSEATYESGFVIDKFPISRPNLTFSTLTVSNMSPEDSSIYLCSVETGGQETQYFGPGTRLLVL.

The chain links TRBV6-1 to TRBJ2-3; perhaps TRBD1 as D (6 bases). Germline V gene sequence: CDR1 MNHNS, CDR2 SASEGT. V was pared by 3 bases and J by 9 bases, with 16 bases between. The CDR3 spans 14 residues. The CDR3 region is CASSDGHPQGTQYF. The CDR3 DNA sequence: TGTGCCAGCAGTGATGGCCACCCTCAGGGGACGCAGTATTTT.

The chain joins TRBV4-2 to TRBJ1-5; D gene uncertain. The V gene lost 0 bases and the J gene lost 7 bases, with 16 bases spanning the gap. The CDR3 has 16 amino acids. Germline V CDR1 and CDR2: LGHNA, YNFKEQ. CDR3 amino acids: CASSQEERRKGQPQHF. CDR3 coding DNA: TGTGCCAGCAGCCAAGAGGAACGGAGGAAGGGCCAGCCCCAGCATTTT.

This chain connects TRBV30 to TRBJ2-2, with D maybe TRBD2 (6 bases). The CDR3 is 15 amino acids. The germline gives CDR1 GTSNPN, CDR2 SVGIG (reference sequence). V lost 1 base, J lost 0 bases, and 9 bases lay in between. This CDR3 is CAWSGGGTNTGELFF. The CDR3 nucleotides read TGTGCCTGGAGTGGAGGAGGGACGAACACCGGGGAGCTGTTTTTT.